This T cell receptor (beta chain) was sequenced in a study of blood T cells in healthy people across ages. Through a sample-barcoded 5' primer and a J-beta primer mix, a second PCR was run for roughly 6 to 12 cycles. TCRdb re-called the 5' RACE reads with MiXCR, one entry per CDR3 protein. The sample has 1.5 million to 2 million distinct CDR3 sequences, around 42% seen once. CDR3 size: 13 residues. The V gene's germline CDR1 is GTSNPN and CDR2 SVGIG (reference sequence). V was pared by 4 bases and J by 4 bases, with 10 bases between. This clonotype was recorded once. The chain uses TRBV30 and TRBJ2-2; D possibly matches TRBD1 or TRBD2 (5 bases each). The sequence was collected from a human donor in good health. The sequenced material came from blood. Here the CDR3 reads CAWNFGGTGELFF. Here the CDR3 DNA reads TGTGCCTGGAATTTTGGGGGCACCGGGGAGCTGTTTTTT. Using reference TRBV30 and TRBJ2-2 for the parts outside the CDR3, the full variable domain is SQTIHQWPATLVQPVGSPLSLECTVEGTSNPNLYWYRQAAGRGLQLLFYSVGIGQISSEVPQNLSASRPQDRQFILSSKKLLLSDSGFYLCAWNFGGTGELFFGEGSRLTVL.